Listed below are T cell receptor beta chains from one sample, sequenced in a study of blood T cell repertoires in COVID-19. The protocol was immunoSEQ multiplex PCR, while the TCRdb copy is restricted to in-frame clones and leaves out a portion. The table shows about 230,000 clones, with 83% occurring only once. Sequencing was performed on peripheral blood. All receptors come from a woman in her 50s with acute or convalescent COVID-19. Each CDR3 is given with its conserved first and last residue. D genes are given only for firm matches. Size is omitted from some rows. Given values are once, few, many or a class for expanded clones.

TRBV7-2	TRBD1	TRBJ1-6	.	TGTGCCAGCAGCTTGACAGGGGTACCCCTCCACTTT	CASSLTGVPLHF
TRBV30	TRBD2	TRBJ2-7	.	TGTGCCTGGGGGGGACTAGCTGGCGAGCAGTACTTC	CAWGGLAGEQYF
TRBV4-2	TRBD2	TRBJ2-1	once	TGTGCCAGCAGCCAAGAATCAAAAAGAGCTAGCGGGAGCCTCAATGAGCAGTTCTTC	CASSQESKRASGSLNEQFF
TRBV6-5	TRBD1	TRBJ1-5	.	TGTGCCAGCAGTCCGACAGGGCCTAATCAGCCCCAGCATTTT	CASSPTGPNQPQHF
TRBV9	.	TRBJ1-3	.	TGTGCCAGCAGCCCTCTCCCTGGAAACACCATATATTTT	CASSPLPGNTIYF
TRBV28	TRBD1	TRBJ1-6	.	TGTGCCAGCATTCGGACAGGGAATTCACCCCTCCACTTT	CASIRTGNSPLHF
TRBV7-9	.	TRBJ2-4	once	TGTGCCAGCAGCCCAGGTCGGGCGGGGAAGGGTATTCAGTACTTC	CASSPGRAGKGIQYF
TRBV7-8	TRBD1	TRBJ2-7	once	TGTGCCAGCAGCTTGGCAGGGGGCGCTTCCTACGAGCAGTACTTC	CASSLAGGASYEQYF
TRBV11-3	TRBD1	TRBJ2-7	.	TGTGCCAGCAGCGCGACCGTCGCGGGACAGGGGGCTTACGAGCAGTACTTC	CASSATVAGQGAYEQYF
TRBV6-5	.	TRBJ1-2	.	TGTGCCAGCATCCAAGCCTATGGCTACACCTTC	CASIQAYGYTF
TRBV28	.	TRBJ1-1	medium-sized	TGTGCCAGCAGTTTGGAGTGGATCCGGGAGAACACTGAAGCTTTCTTT	CASSLEWIRENTEAFF
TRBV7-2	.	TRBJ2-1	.	TGTGCCAGCAGCCCCCAGAGTGGCGGGACCTACAATGAGCAGTTCTTC	CASSPQSGGTYNEQFF
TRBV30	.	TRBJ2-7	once	TGTGCCTGGAGTGTATCCCTCTACGAGCAGTACTTC	CAWSVSLYEQYF
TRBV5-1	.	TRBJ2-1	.	TGCGCCAGCAGACCTGAGAGCAATGAGCAGTTCTTC	CASRPESNEQFF
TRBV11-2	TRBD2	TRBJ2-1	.	TGTGCCAGCAGCTCGGGACTAGCACTCTACAATGAGCAGTTCTTC	CASSSGLALYNEQFF
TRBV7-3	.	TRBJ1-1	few	TGTGCCAGCAGCTTAACCGGTGGGGCGCGGACTGAAGCTTTCTTT	CASSLTGGARTEAFF
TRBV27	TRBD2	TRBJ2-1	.	TGTGCCAGCAGTTTAACCCGACTAGCGGGAGGGCCCGATGAGCAGTTCTTC	CASSLTRLAGGPDEQFF
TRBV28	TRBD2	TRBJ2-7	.	TGTGCCAGCAGTAAACCCTCGGGAGGTTTATACGAGCAGTACTTC	CASSKPSGGLYEQYF
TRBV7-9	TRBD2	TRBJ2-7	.	TGTGCCAGCAGCTTATCCCGGACTAGCGGGAACGACGAGCAGTACTTC	CASSLSRTSGNDEQYF
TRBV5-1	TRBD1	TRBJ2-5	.	TGCGCCAGCAGCCCCTTACCGACAGGGGGCAGAGAGACCCAGTACTTC	CASSPLPTGGRETQYF
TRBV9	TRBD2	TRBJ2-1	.	TGTGCCAGCAGCGGCCCTTATAGCGGGGGTACCTACAATGAGCAGTTCTTC	CASSGPYSGGTYNEQFF
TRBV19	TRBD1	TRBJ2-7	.	TGTGCCAGTAGTATCGGTGGGACAGGGACCTACGAGCAGTACTTC	CASSIGGTGTYEQYF
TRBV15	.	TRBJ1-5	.	TGTGCCACCAGCAGAGGAGGGGGAGGCAATCAGCCCCAGCATTTT	CATSRGGGGNQPQHF
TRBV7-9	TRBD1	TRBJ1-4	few	TGTGCCAGCAGCTTCTCTACAGGGGGGACTGAAAAACTGTTTTTT	CASSFSTGGTEKLFF
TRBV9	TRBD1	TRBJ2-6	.	TGTGCCAGCAGCGTAGGACAGGGTTATGGGGCCAACGTCCTGACTTTC	CASSVGQGYGANVLTF
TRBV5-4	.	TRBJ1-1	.	TGTGCCAGCAGCTTGGGGCAGACTCGGGGAGCTTTCTTT	CASSLGQTRGAFF
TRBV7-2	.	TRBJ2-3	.	TGTGCCAGCAGCCCCCGGGGCGGGGATCTTACCTATACGCAGTATTTT	CASSPRGGDLTYTQYF
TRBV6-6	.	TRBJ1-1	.	TGTGCCACACAGGATCCTCTTTCGCCTGAAGCTTTCTTT	CATQDPLSPEAFF
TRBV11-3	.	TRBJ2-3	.	TGTGCCAGCAGCTTACACCAGGTTGATACGCAGTATTTT	CASSLHQVDTQYF
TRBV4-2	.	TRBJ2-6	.	TGTGCCAGCAGCCAAGACTACTCTGGGGCCAACGTCCTGACTTTC	CASSQDYSGANVLTF
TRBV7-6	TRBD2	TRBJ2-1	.	TGTGCCAGCAGCTTACGGCTAGCGGGGACGCATCTCCATGAGCAGTTCTTC	CASSLRLAGTHLHEQFF
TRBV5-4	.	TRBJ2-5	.	TGTGCCAGCAGCTTGGAAGAGGGTGGTGAGACCCAGTACTTC	CASSLEEGGETQYF
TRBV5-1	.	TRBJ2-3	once	TGCGCCAGCAGCTTGCGGGCAGATACGCAGTATTTT	CASSLRADTQYF